Listed below are T cell receptor beta chains from one sample, sequenced in a study of blood T cells in healthy people across ages. TCRdb recomputed calls from the 5' RACE reads with MiXCR, one row per CDR3 protein. In the table there are 650,000 to 950,000 distinct CDR3 sequences, under 45% of which are singletons. Sequencing was done on a sample of blood. The receptors here all came from a man aged 60-69 years in good health. CDR3s include the opening cysteine and the closing phenylalanine or tryptophan. The D gene is left open where the match is weak. Part of the rows lack a size; the others show once, few, many or a class for expanded clones.

V gene: TRBV9; clone size: NA; CDR3 length: 13; D gene: TRBD1; J gene: TRBJ1-6; CDR3 DNA: TGTGCCAGCAGCCCCAACAGGGGTTCACCCCTCCACTTT; CDR3 protein: CASSPNRGSPLHF
V gene: TRBV11-1; clone size: NA; CDR3 length: 16; D gene: NA; J gene: TRBJ2-5; CDR3 DNA: TGTGCCAGCAGCTTAAGGCGGGGGCAGCACCAAGAGACCCAGTACTTC; CDR3 protein: CASSLRRGQHQETQYF
V gene: TRBV7-2; clone size: NA; CDR3 length: 13; D gene: TRBD2; J gene: TRBJ2-7; CDR3 DNA: TGTGCCAGCAGCCGCACGGGGGGAAATGAGCAGTACTTC; CDR3 protein: CASSRTGGNEQYF
V gene: TRBV6-6; clone size: NA; CDR3 length: 11; D gene: NA; J gene: TRBJ1-2; CDR3 DNA: TGTGCCAGCAGTTATGGACAGACCTACACCTTC; CDR3 protein: CASSYGQTYTF
V gene: TRBV4-1; clone size: few; CDR3 length: 15; D gene: NA; J gene: TRBJ2-7; CDR3 DNA: TGCGCCAGCAGCCAGACAGGGAGCGGGCTCTACGAGCAGTACTTC; CDR3 protein: CASSQTGSGLYEQYF
V gene: TRBV5-1; clone size: NA; CDR3 length: 15; D gene: NA; J gene: TRBJ1-2; CDR3 DNA: TGCGCCAGCAGCCCGGAAGGGGAAATTAACTATGGCTACACCTTC; CDR3 protein: CASSPEGEINYGYTF
V gene: TRBV12-3/TRBV12-4; clone size: few; CDR3 length: 15; D gene: TRBD2; J gene: TRBJ2-3; CDR3 DNA: TGTGCCAGCAGTTCCACTAGCGGGGGCACAGATACGCAGTATTTT; CDR3 protein: CASSSTSGGTDTQYF
V gene: TRBV12-3/TRBV12-4; clone size: NA; CDR3 length: 13; D gene: NA; J gene: TRBJ1-2; CDR3 DNA: TGTGCCAGCAGTGTGGAGGGGGTCCATGGCTACACCTTC; CDR3 protein: CASSVEGVHGYTF
V gene: TRBV6-5; clone size: NA; CDR3 length: 15; D gene: TRBD2; J gene: TRBJ2-1; CDR3 DNA: TGTGCCAGCAAGGGTTTAGCGGGGACCTACAATGAGCAGTTCTTC; CDR3 protein: CASKGLAGTYNEQFF
V gene: TRBV6-6; clone size: few; CDR3 length: 14; D gene: TRBD2; J gene: TRBJ2-1; CDR3 DNA: TGTGCCAGCATTCCGGGACTAGGCTACAATGAGCAGTTCTTC; CDR3 protein: CASIPGLGYNEQFF
V gene: TRBV13; clone size: NA; CDR3 length: 14; D gene: NA; J gene: TRBJ2-7; CDR3 DNA: TGTGCCAGCGGCCTTGGGACCGGTATGGGGGAGCAGTACTTC; CDR3 protein: CASGLGTGMGEQYF